The T cell receptor (beta chain) described here comes from a study of T cell repertoires and HLA-DP antigens. The study's findings and limits: Responder cells were total CD4+ cells with a HeLa antigen-presenting system. The CD4+ repertoire was not split into naive and memory.

The PCR primers covered 54 TRBV and 13 TRBJ segments. Only in-frame clones appear in the TCRdb table, and some are missing; sequencing was by immunoSEQ multiplex PCR. The data hold over 100,000 clones, with 80% to 95% observed a single time. As regards this clone: What it recognizes is unknown.

The CDR3 extends over 14 amino acids. V dropped 8 bases and J dropped 1; count of bases not matched to a gene: 6. Germline V gene lookup returns CDR1 ENHRY and CDR2 SYGVKD. The rearrangement uses TRBV10-3 and TRBJ1-2, with 8 bases aligning to TRBD1. The clonotype originates from a woman between 18 and 29 years old in good health and CMV-seronegative. The sample was CD4+ T cells from PBMCs. In DNA form, the CDR3 reads TGTGCCATCTCGAGGGACAGGAGTAACTATGGCTACACCTTC. Protein: CAISRDRSNYGYTF.